This entry describes one T cell receptor (beta chain). Antigen: not known. 13 Jbeta primers and 60 Vbeta primers were used for the PCR. Some clones are missing from TCRdb's copy, which holds only in-frame ones; the method was immunoSEQ multiplex PCR. The table records 100,000 or so clones, approximately 84% of them present only once. The CDR3 runs to 15 residues. The ends were cut back, 1 base at V and 7 bases at J, with 13 bases in the middle. Looked up from germline, CDR1 is MGHDK and CDR2 is SYGVNS. The sample comes from a study of cytomegalovirus exposure and HLA in healthy donors. Study overall: In an early release, HLA-typed donors contributed some 82 million unique TCR sequences.

Study-level findings and limits: Usually a TCR sequence was rare, but some public TCRs were found in many donors. No immune exposure information besides CMV serostatus was available.

Unrecorded immune exposures were likely, despite nominal health at sampling. The TCR originated in a male donor in good health and CMV-seronegative. This chain uses TRBV25-1 with TRBJ1-4; D may be TRBD1 (5 bases). The sequenced material came from PBMCs. This chain's CDR3 is CASSEFGRAPEKLFF. CDR3 coding DNA: TGTGCCAGCAGTGAATTCGGCAGGGCTCCTGAAAAACTGTTTTTT.